Each of the 22 T cell receptor beta chains below was sequenced from the same sample in a study of identical twins. TCRdb independently ran MiXCR on the 5' RACE reads; one entry per CDR3 protein. The sample shows hundreds of thousands of distinct CDR3 sequences, around 12% of them seen only once. The sample also formed part of further work on yellow fever vaccine responses in identical twins.

Material: PBMCs. The receptors here all came from a young woman in good health.

The V and J genes are TRBV5-8 and TRBJ2-2, with D possibly being TRBD1 (6 bases). The CDR3 runs to 12 residues. V gave up 4 bases and J gave up 8 bases, with 9 bases separating them. The V gene's germline CDR1 is SGHTS and CDR2 YDEGEE. CDR3 in amino acids: CASSGGQGELFF. The CDR3 DNA follows: TGTGCCAGCAGCGGCGGACAGGGGGAGCTGTTTTTT.

V usage is TRBV7-8 and J usage is TRBJ1-6; D is unresolved. CDR1 is SGHVS, CDR2 FQNEAQ, per germline. There are 12 residues in the CDR3. V was cut by 4 bases and J by 15 bases, with 13 bases left in between. The CDR3 reads CASSSSGLCLHF. The CDR3 nucleotides read TGTGCCAGCAGCTCCTCGGGATTATGCCTCCACTTT.

V is TRBV20-1 and J is TRBJ2-3; a possible D gene is TRBD1 (6 bases). The germline gives CDR1 DFQATT, CDR2 SNEGSKA (reference sequence). Trimming left V 3 bases short and J 6 bases short, with 13 bases between. The CDR3 is 13 amino acids. Here the CDR3 DNA reads TGCAGTGCTAGCAGGGGAAGTCGGGATACGCAGTATTTT. Amino acid sequence: CSASRGSRDTQYF.

The table lists this clonotype with a few counts. The chain couples TRBV4-1 to TRBJ2-1; no definite D call. Trimming shortened V by 4 bases and J by 5 bases, and 6 bases separated the two germline ends. This CDR3 is 12 amino acids long. Germline lookup yields CDR1 MGHRA and CDR2 YSYEKL. The CDR3 bases are TGCGCCAGCAGCCCGACCGACAATGAGCAGTTCTTC. Amino acid sequence: CASSPTDNEQFF.

This clonotype was counted only a few times. The chain couples TRBV28 to TRBJ1-2; D remains unclear. This CDR3 contains 14 residues. Germline V gene sequence: CDR1 MDHEN, CDR2 SYDVKM. V lost 3 bases and J 8 bases, leaving 16 bases between the germline ends. The CDR3 sequence is CASSFGPGLLGYTF. The CDR3, as DNA: TGTGCCAGCAGTTTCGGGCCGGGTTTGTTGGGCTACACCTTC.

At least ten counts were recorded for this clonotype. The chain combines TRBV12-3 or TRBV12-4 with TRBJ2-6; the D is unclear. The CDR3 length is 13 residues. V was pared by 8 bases and J by 4 bases, with 9 bases between. The CDR3 region is CASGSRGANVLTF. The CDR3 nucleotides are TGTGCCAGCGGGTCTCGCGGGGCCAACGTCCTGACTTTC.

This clonotype was counted many times. V is TRBV4-1 and J is TRBJ1-2; D is possibly TRBD1 (5 bases). Germline V lookup: CDR1 MGHRA, CDR2 YSYEKL. V gave up 3 bases and J gave up 0 bases, with 11 bases separating them. The CDR3 is 15 residues long. The CDR3 DNA follows: TGCGCCAGCAGCCACCTGGACAAGGCTAACTATGGCTACACCTTC. Translated, it gives CASSHLDKANYGYTF.

The genes are TRBV19 and TRBJ2-2, with D tentatively TRBD2 (5 bases). The CDR3 has 13 amino acids. Germline values: CDR1 LNHDA, CDR2 SQIVND (reference sequence). V was cut by 3 bases and J by 7 bases, with 9 bases left in between. In DNA form, the CDR3 reads TGTGCCAGTAGTATCTACGGGGACGGGGAGCTGTTTTTT. Its translation is CASSIYGDGELFF. Full variable domain (outside the CDR3, taken from reference TRBV19 and TRBJ2-2): DGGITQSPKYLFRKEGQNVTLSCEQNLNHDAMYWYRQDPGQGLRLIYYSQIVNDFQKGDIAEGYSVSREKKESFPLTVTSAQKNPTAFYLCASSIYGDGELFFGEGSRLTVL.

This clonotype was picked up a small number of times. V usage is TRBV6-1 and J usage is TRBJ2-2; D uncertain. Trimming removed 5 bases from V and 1 base from J, with 8 bases in between. CDR3 length: 14 amino acids. The germline CDR1 and CDR2 sequences are MNHNS and SASEGT. CDR3 DNA sequence: TGTGCCAGCAGTCCGAGTCGGAACACCGGGGAGCTGTTTTTT. Translation: CASSPSRNTGELFF.

V usage is TRBV7-6 and J usage is TRBJ2-3; 13 bases are shared with TRBD2. Germline V lookup: CDR1 SGHVS, CDR2 FNYEAQ. Trimming took 3 bases from V and 9 from J; bases not matched to a gene: 12. This CDR3 spans 17 amino acids. CDR3: CASSFQPTSGGAGTQYF. Written as DNA, the CDR3 is TGTGCCAGCAGCTTCCAACCAACTAGCGGGGGGGCCGGAACGCAGTATTTT.

This clonotype was observed a few times. The chain recombines TRBV5-1 with TRBJ1-1, with D maybe TRBD1 (5 bases). Germline-derived CDR1 and CDR2 are SGHRS and YFSETQ. The CDR3 covers 14 residues. V was shortened by 0 bases and J by 10 bases, with 16 bases between the two germline ends. Here the CDR3 reads CASSLGGARDGAFF. CDR3 bases: TGCGCCAGCAGCTTGGGAGGGGCCAGGGACGGAGCTTTCTTT.

The chain has TRBV9 and TRBJ2-5, with 10 bases fitting TRBD2. CDR3 size: 19 residues. With V trimmed by 0 bases and J by 7 bases, 18 bases remained unmatched. Germline V lookup: CDR1 SGDLS, CDR2 YYNGEE. The DNA of the CDR3 is TGTGCCAGCAGCGTAGCTACAGGATGGGCTAGCGGGGGACCCTTGACCCAGTACTTC. This codes for CASSVATGWASGGPLTQYF.

This clonotype was picked up a small number of times. The chain links TRBV6-1 to TRBJ2-1; 9 nucleotides align to TRBD1. This CDR3 has 15 residues. V lost 1 base, J lost 9 bases, and 7 bases stayed unmatched. Germline V CDR1 and CDR2: MNHNS, SASEGT. The CDR3 coding sequence is TGTGCCAGCAGTGAAGTAACAGGGGGCGTGTCTGAGCAGTTCTTC. Protein sequence: CASSEVTGGVSEQFF.

This clonotype was recorded a few times. J is TRBJ1-2 and V is TRBV5-6; 7 bases align to TRBD1. The CDR3 runs 16 residues. The J segment lost 4 bases and the V segment lost 0 bases, leaving 9 bases of the junction unmatched. The germline gives CDR1 SGHDT, CDR2 YYEEEE. The CDR3 is CASSLGRQGGGYGYTF. CDR3 nucleotide sequence: TGTGCCAGCAGCTTGGGCCGACAGGGCGGAGGCTATGGCTACACCTTC. The full variable domain, rest sourced from reference TRBV5-6 and TRBJ1-2, is DAGVTQSPTHLIKTRGQQVTLRCSPKSGHDTVSWYQQALGQGPQFIFQYYEEEERQRGNFPDRFSGHQFPNYSSELNVNALLLGDSALYLCASSLGRQGGGYGYTFGSGTRLTVV.

This clonotype has ten or more counts. V usage is TRBV2 and J usage is TRBJ2-1; the match to TRBD2 covers 10 bases. The CDR3 covers 13 residues. Germline V lookup: CDR1 SNHLY, CDR2 FYNNEI. The V and J ends lost 7 bases and 14 bases, in that order; junction bases with no gene match: 11. The CDR3 spells CASKASGSSGEFF. The CDR3 nucleotides are TGTGCCAGCAAAGCTAGCGGGAGCAGTGGGGAGTTCTTC.

This clonotype occurred a few times. The chain carries TRBV3-1 and TRBJ2-1, with no clear D. Germline-derived CDR1 and CDR2 are LGHDT and YNNKEL (reference sequence). This CDR3 has 17 amino acids. The V end was cut by 4 bases, the J end by 0 bases, with 16 bases between. This CDR3 is CASSPPTGRSSYNEQFF. For the CDR3, the DNA is TGTGCCAGCAGCCCACCGACTGGCAGGAGCTCCTACAATGAGCAGTTCTTC.

This clonotype has only one observation. This chain uses TRBV27 with TRBJ2-7, with TRBD1 identical over 8 bases. The V gene end was trimmed by 5 bases and the J gene end by 6 bases; junction bases not matched to a gene: 6. This CDR3 contains 13 residues. From germline, CDR1 is MNHEY and CDR2 SMNVEV (reference sequence). CDR3 amino acids: CASSKTGGLEQYV. The CDR3 DNA reads as TGTGCCAGCAGTAAAACAGGGGGGCTCGAGCAGTACGTC.

This clonotype was seen a few times. The chain carries TRBV10-3 and TRBJ1-6; the D is unclear. Germline lookup yields CDR1 ENHRY and CDR2 SYGVKD. V was pared by 0 bases and J by 7 bases, with 13 bases between. The CDR3 has 16 amino acids. Here the CDR3 reads CAISESFGVSNSPLHF. The CDR3 DNA reads TGTGCCATCAGTGAGTCTTTCGGGGTTTCGAATTCACCCCTCCACTTT.

This chain connects TRBV28 to TRBJ2-3; TRBD1 or TRBD2 may be the D gene (6 bases each). CDR3 length: 16 amino acids. CDR1 is MDHEN, CDR2 SYDVKM, per germline. Trimming left V 6 bases short and J 5 bases short, with 21 bases between. CDR3: CASSGGGTGERDTQYF. The CDR3 DNA is TGTGCCAGCAGCGGAGGGGGGACGGGAGAACGAGATACGCAGTATTTT.

This clonotype was found a few times. The chain couples TRBV27 to TRBJ2-7; 9 bases align to TRBD1. The CDR3 totals 16 residues. The V and J ends lost 6 bases and 6 bases, in that order; junction bases with no gene match: 15. Germline V CDR1 and CDR2: MNHEY, SMNVEV (reference sequence). This chain's CDR3 is CASRPTGGGLGGEQYF. CDR3 sequence (DNA): TGTGCCAGCAGACCTACAGGGGGCGGACTAGGCGGCGAGCAGTACTTC.

The table lists this clonotype with a few counts. Here the CDR3 reads CSAEYPVNTEAFF. The CDR3 DNA reads TGCAGTGCAGAGTACCCTGTGAACACTGAAGCTTTCTTT. This chain links TRBV20-1 with TRBJ1-1; D unclear. Trimming removed 6 bases at V and 0 bases at J, with 11 bases between. Germline CDR1 and CDR2: DFQATT and SNEGSKA (reference sequence). This CDR3 comprises 13 residues.

Here the CDR3 reads CSASPPDRALYGYTF. The CDR3, as DNA: TGCAGTGCTTCCCCCCCGGACAGGGCTCTCTATGGCTACACCTTC. The chain carries TRBV20-1 and TRBJ1-2; 8 positions agree with TRBD1. The CDR3 runs to 15 residues. Germline V CDR1 and CDR2: DFQATT, SNEGSKA (reference sequence). The J segment lost 4 bases and the V segment lost 5 bases, leaving 12 bases of the junction unmatched.